The rows below give T cell receptor beta chains drawn from one sample of a study of T cell changes during pregnancy in multiple sclerosis. Method: immunoSEQ multiplex PCR; TCRdb's copy keeps in-frame clones and lacks some. The sample includes roughly 60,000 clones, 90% of them seen just once. The specimen comprised peripheral blood, sampled in the second trimester of pregnancy. These receptor sequences come from a female donor in good health, enrolled as a control in a pregnancy study. The CDR3 runs from the conserved cysteine through the conserved F or W. D genes are given only for firm matches.

d_gene: TRBD1; v_gene: TRBV18; j_gene: TRBJ2-7; len: 14; CDR3aa: CASTTGTGLYEQYF
d_gene: .; v_gene: TRBV13; j_gene: TRBJ2-2; len: 12; CDR3aa: CASSLISGELFF
d_gene: .; v_gene: TRBV28; j_gene: TRBJ2-1; len: 17; CDR3aa: CASSFSAGQKIYNEQFF
d_gene: .; v_gene: TRBV15; j_gene: TRBJ2-7; len: 15; CDR3aa: CATSENRALSYEQYF
d_gene: TRBD1; v_gene: TRBV5-1; j_gene: TRBJ2-1; len: 15; CDR3aa: CASKKGQGAYNEQFF
d_gene: .; v_gene: TRBV9; j_gene: TRBJ1-4; len: 15; CDR3aa: CASSATGATNEKLFF
d_gene: .; v_gene: TRBV5-4; j_gene: TRBJ1-2; len: 12; CDR3aa: CASTLRGNGYTF
d_gene: .; v_gene: TRBV6-1; j_gene: TRBJ2-1; len: 14; CDR3aa: CASSGLPRRGEQFF
d_gene: TRBD2; v_gene: TRBV27; j_gene: TRBJ2-7; len: 13; CDR3aa: CASKTSGDHEQYF
d_gene: .; v_gene: TRBV5-6; j_gene: TRBJ1-5; len: 16; CDR3aa: CASSLRRAGAFQPQHF
d_gene: TRBD1; v_gene: TRBV7-9; j_gene: TRBJ2-4; len: 15; CDR3aa: CASSLVPGQGNIQYF
d_gene: TRBD1; v_gene: TRBV15; j_gene: TRBJ2-3; len: 18; CDR3aa: CATSREPFGTGVTDTQYF
d_gene: .; v_gene: TRBV19; j_gene: TRBJ1-1; len: 14; CDR3aa: CASMRDIWGTEAFF
d_gene: TRBD1; v_gene: TRBV18; j_gene: TRBJ1-5; len: 18; CDR3aa: CASSPTGGGQGLLQPQHF
d_gene: .; v_gene: TRBV9; j_gene: TRBJ2-1; len: 14; CDR3aa: CASSSWVERGEQFF
d_gene: TRBD1; v_gene: TRBV19; j_gene: TRBJ1-2; len: 14; CDR3aa: CASTDIDRGAGYTF
d_gene: TRBD2; v_gene: TRBV5-1; j_gene: TRBJ2-1; len: 11; CDR3aa: CASRGGYEQFF
d_gene: TRBD1; v_gene: TRBV7-9; j_gene: TRBJ1-4; len: 14; CDR3aa: CASSSGTGDEKLFF
d_gene: .; v_gene: TRBV27; j_gene: TRBJ2-2; len: 14; CDR3aa: CASSWTAYTGELFF
d_gene: .; v_gene: TRBV29-1; j_gene: TRBJ2-1; len: 13; CDR3aa: CSARGRDYNEQFF
d_gene: .; v_gene: TRBV19; j_gene: TRBJ1-2; len: 17; CDR3aa: CASSPPRGYEANYGYTF
d_gene: .; v_gene: TRBV6-6; j_gene: TRBJ2-1; len: 13; CDR3aa: CASSPPGVDEQFF
d_gene: .; v_gene: TRBV19; j_gene: TRBJ1-1; len: 13; CDR3aa: CASSPTGNTEAFF
d_gene: .; v_gene: TRBV7-8; j_gene: TRBJ2-2; len: 12; CDR3aa: CASSFHSGELFF
d_gene: TRBD1; v_gene: TRBV19; j_gene: TRBJ1-1; len: 15; CDR3aa: CASSSSQGAWTEAFF
d_gene: TRBD2; v_gene: TRBV6-5; j_gene: TRBJ2-3; len: 16; CDR3aa: CASSYGPAGDTDTQYF
d_gene: TRBD1; v_gene: TRBV7-9; j_gene: TRBJ1-4; len: 14; CDR3aa: CASDQGANNEKLFF
d_gene: TRBD1; v_gene: TRBV7-6; j_gene: TRBJ1-3; len: 18; CDR3aa: CASSLGPNRGAWGNTIYF
d_gene: .; v_gene: TRBV6-1; j_gene: TRBJ2-1; len: 10; CDR3aa: CASSTPGQFF
d_gene: TRBD2; v_gene: TRBV2; j_gene: TRBJ2-4; len: 13; CDR3aa: CASTGRGGNIQYF
d_gene: .; v_gene: TRBV11-2; j_gene: TRBJ1-1; len: 13; CDR3aa: CASSLARQELAFF
d_gene: TRBD1; v_gene: TRBV7-8; j_gene: TRBJ2-7; len: 15; CDR3aa: CASSSQGSTSYEQYF
d_gene: TRBD2; v_gene: TRBV6-4; j_gene: TRBJ2-1; len: 15; CDR3aa: CASSDERGGNNEQFF
d_gene: TRBD1; v_gene: TRBV7-8; j_gene: TRBJ2-7; len: 13; CDR3aa: CASSPTGTGRQYF
d_gene: .; v_gene: TRBV7-8; j_gene: TRBJ1-3; len: 14; CDR3aa: CASSLGAILNTIYF
d_gene: TRBD2; v_gene: TRBV19; j_gene: TRBJ2-7; len: 15; CDR3aa: CASSSLAGDIYEQYF
d_gene: TRBD1; v_gene: TRBV9; j_gene: TRBJ1-1; len: 15; CDR3aa: CASSEGTGWDTEAFF